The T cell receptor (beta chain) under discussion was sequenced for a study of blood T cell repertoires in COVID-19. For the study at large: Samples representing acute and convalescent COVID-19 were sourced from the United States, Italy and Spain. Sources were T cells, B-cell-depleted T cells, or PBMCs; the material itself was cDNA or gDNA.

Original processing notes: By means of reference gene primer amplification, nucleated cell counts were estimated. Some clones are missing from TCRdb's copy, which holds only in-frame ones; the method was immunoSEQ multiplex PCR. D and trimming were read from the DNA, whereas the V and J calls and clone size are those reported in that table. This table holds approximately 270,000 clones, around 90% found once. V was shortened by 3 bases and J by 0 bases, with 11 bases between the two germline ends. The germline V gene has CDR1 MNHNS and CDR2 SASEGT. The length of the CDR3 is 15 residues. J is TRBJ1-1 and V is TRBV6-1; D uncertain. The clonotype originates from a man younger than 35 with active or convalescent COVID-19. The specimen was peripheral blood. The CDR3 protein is CASSDARVLNTEAFF. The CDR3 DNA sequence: TGTGCCAGCAGTGACGCTCGAGTTCTGAACACTGAAGCTTTCTTT.